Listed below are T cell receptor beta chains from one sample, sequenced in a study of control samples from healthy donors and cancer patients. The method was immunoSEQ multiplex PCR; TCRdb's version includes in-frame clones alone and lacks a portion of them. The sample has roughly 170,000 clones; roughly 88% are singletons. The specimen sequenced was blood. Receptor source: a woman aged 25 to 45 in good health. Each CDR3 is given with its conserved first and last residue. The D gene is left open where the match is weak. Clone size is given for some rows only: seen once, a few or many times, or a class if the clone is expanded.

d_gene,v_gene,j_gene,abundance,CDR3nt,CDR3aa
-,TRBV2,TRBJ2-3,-,TGTGCCAGCAGTTGGAATCTAGCCTCCCCCACAGATACGCAGTATTTT,CASSWNLASPTDTQYF
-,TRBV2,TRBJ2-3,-,TGTGCCAGCACTGATCAGGGCCTTAGCACAGATACGCAGTATTTT,CASTDQGLSTDTQYF
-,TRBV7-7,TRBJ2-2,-,TGTGCTAGCAGCTTGGGCAGGGCGGCAGGCCTTAACACCGGGGAGCTGTTTTTT,CASSLGRAAGLNTGELFF
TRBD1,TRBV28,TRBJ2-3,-,TGTGCCAGCAGCTCTCCGGGACAGCACACAGATACGCAGTATTTT,CASSSPGQHTDTQYF
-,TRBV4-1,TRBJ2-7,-,TGCGCCAGCAGTAACCGGGACTCCTACGAGCAGTACTTC,CASSNRDSYEQYF
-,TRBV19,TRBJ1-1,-,TGTGCCAGTAGTGTCGCCCAGAGCACTGAAGCTTTCTTT,CASSVAQSTEAFF
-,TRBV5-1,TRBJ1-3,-,TGCGCCAGCCATGAAAATCCAACAGGGTCCGGAAACACCATATATTTT,CASHENPTGSGNTIYF
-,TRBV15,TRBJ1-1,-,TGTGCCACCAGCAGAGATCTAGGGTTGGACGAAGCTTTCTTT,CATSRDLGLDEAFF
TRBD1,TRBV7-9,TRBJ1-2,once,TGTGCCAGCAGTTGGACAGGAGCGGATGGCTACACCTTC,CASSWTGADGYTF
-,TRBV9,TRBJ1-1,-,TGTGCCAGCAGCTCCCCCGGGAGGGGAGGGAACACTGAAGCTTTCTTT,CASSSPGRGGNTEAFF
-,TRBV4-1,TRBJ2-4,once,TGCGCCAGCAGCCTAACGAACTGGGACCCGACAGACGTTCAGTACTTC,CASSLTNWDPTDVQYF
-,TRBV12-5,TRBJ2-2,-,TGTGCTAGTGGTTTGGTTGCGGGGGCCTACACCGGGGAGCTGTTTTTT,CASGLVAGAYTGELFF
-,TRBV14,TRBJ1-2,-,TGTGCCAGCAGCCAAGTTAGCCATTATGGCTACACCTTC,CASSQVSHYGYTF
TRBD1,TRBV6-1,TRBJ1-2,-,TGTGCCAGCAGTGACGCAGACAGGGTATTTTTTGGCTACACCTTC,CASSDADRVFFGYTF
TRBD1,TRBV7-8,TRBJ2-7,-,TGTGCCAGCAGCTCCCGGGACAGATCTTACGAGCAGTACTTC,CASSSRDRSYEQYF
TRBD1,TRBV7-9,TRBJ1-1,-,TGTGCCAGCAGCCCAGGGGGCACTGAAGCTTTCTTT,CASSPGGTEAFF
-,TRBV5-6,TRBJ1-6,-,TGTGCCAGCAGCTTCGAGACAGAAAATTCACCCCTCCACTTT,CASSFETENSPLHF
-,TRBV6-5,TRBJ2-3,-,TGTGCCAGCACCCAAAGGAACAGGGCCACAGATACGCAGTATTTT,CASTQRNRATDTQYF
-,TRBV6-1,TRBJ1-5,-,TGTGCCAGCAGTGAATACAGATATCAGCCCCAGCATTTT,CASSEYRYQPQHF
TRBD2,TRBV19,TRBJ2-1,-,TGTGCCAGTAGTACGGGACTAGCGGCGCAGTTCTTC,CASSTGLAAQFF
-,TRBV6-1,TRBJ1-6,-,TGTGCCAGCAGTGATACCCCGGACCGAAATTCACCCCTCCACTTT,CASSDTPDRNSPLHF
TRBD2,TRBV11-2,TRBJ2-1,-,TGTGCCAGCGTCGGGGGGTTCTACAATGAGCAGTTCTTC,CASVGGFYNEQFF
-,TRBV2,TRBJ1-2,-,TGTGCCAGCTCGATGGCCGAAATCATCTATGGCTACACCTTC,CASSMAEIIYGYTF
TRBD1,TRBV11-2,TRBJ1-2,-,TGTGCCAGCAGCTTAGTTGGGGACAGCCGTTATTATGGCTACACCTTC,CASSLVGDSRYYGYTF
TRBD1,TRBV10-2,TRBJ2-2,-,TGCGCCAGCAGGTCCTTCGACAGGGGACACACCGGGGAGCTGTTTTTT,CASRSFDRGHTGELFF
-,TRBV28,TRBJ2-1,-,TGTGCCAGCAGTCCAATGGGGCTTTACTACAATGAGCAGTTCTTC,CASSPMGLYYNEQFF
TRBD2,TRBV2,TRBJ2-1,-,TGTGCCAGCAGTGTTGAACTAGCGGGGGGATTATCCTACAATGAGCAGTTCTTC,CASSVELAGGLSYNEQFF
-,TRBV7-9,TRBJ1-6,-,TGTGCCAGCAGCCGCGAAAATTCACCCCTCCACTTT,CASSRENSPLHF
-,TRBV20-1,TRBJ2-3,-,TGCAGTGCTGGCCTAAATACGCAGTATTTT,CSAGLNTQYF
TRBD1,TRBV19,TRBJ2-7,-,TGTGCCAGTAGTATCGGACAGGGGGGACCCTACGAGCAGTACTTC,CASSIGQGGPYEQYF
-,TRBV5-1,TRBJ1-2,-,TGCGCCAGCAGCTCCGGGGGAATGGGTGGCTACACCTTC,CASSSGGMGGYTF
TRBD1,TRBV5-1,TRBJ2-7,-,TGCGCCAGCAGCGTAGGGACAGGGGAATCCTACGAGCAGTACTTC,CASSVGTGESYEQYF
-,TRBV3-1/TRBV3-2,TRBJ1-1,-,TGTGCCAGCAGAAAAGGGAGGACTGAAGCTTTCTTT,CASRKGRTEAFF
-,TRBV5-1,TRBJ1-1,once,TGCGCCAGCAGCCAAAGGGGGGCGAACACTGAAGCTTTCTTT,CASSQRGANTEAFF
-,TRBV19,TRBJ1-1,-,TGTGCCAGTAGTATGGGAGGGAACACTGAAGCTTTCTTT,CASSMGGNTEAFF
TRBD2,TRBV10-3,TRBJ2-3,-,TGTGCCATCAGGCAGACTAGCGTGGAGACAGATACGCAGTATTTT,CAIRQTSVETDTQYF
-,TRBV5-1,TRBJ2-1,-,TGCGCCGTATCCGAGGGGCCCTACAATGAGCAGTTCTTC,CAVSEGPYNEQFF
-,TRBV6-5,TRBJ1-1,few,TGTGCCAGCAGGGGGCAAGGTGTGGGTGAAGCTTTCTTT,CASRGQGVGEAFF
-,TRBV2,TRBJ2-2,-,TGTGCCAGCAGTGGAGGCGGACGGGTCACCGGGGAGCTGTTTTTT,CASSGGGRVTGELFF